One and the same sample provided the 29 T cell receptor beta chains below, sequenced in a study of blood T cell repertoires in COVID-19. Here immunoSEQ multiplex PCR was the method, and the copy in TCRdb shows in-frame clones only, minus some. Among 90,000 to 130,000 clones listed, around 80% were seen once. The sequenced sample consisted of peripheral blood. The receptors originated from a woman between 70 and 85 years old with acute or convalescent COVID-19.

Only a few counts were recorded for this clone. Written as DNA, the CDR3 is TGCGCCAGCAGGGCCGGGGGGAACACTGAAGCTTTCTTT. As protein: CASRAGGNTEAFF. The rearrangement joins TRBV5-1 to TRBJ1-1, with a possible D match to TRBD1 (5 bases). Germline lookup yields CDR1 SGHRS and CDR2 YFSETQ. Trimming pared 5 bases from V and 1 base from J, leaving 9 bases between. This CDR3 spans 13 amino acids.

This clone was found once. The chain recombines TRBV11-2 with TRBJ2-2; 7 bases line up with TRBD2. Germline CDR1 reads SGHAT; CDR2 reads FQNNGV. The J segment lost 0 bases and the V segment lost 3 bases, leaving 7 bases of the junction unmatched. CDR3 size: 17 residues. The CDR3 region has the DNA TGTGCCAGCAGCTTGGGCTCCGGACTAGCGAACACCGGGGAGCTGTTTTTT. Its translation: CASSLGSGLANTGELFF. Full variable domain (missing parts from reference TRBV11-2 and TRBJ2-2): EAGVAQSPRYKIIEKRQSVAFWCNPISGHATLYWYQQILGQGPKLLIQFQNNGVVDDSQLPKDRFSAERLKGVDSTLKIQPAKLEDSAVYLCASSLGSGLANTGELFFGEGSRLTVL.

The gene calls are TRBV3-1 (or the pseudogene TRBV3-2) and TRBJ1-1, with TRBD1 matching over 8 bases. V lost 2 bases, J lost 4 bases, and 3 bases stayed unmatched. The germline V gene has CDR1 LGHDT and CDR2 YNNKEL (reference sequence). The CDR3 consists of 14 residues. CDR3 sequence reads: CASSQYRGATEAFF. CDR3 coding DNA: TGTGCCAGCAGCCAATACAGGGGGGCCACTGAAGCTTTCTTT.

The chain recombines TRBV19 with TRBJ1-1, with TRBD1 matching over 7 bases. The CDR3 has 16 residues. Germline CDR1 reads LNHDA; CDR2 reads SQIVND (reference sequence). The J segment lost 0 bases and the V segment lost 4 bases, leaving 8 bases of the junction unmatched. This CDR3 reads CASSRGGQALNTEAFF. CDR3 nucleotides: TGTGCCAGTAGTAGGGGTGGACAGGCCTTGAACACTGAAGCTTTCTTT.

J is TRBJ2-5 and V is TRBV15, with 8 bases that match TRBD2. Germline CDR1 LNHNV, CDR2 YYDKDF (reference sequence). V was clipped by 1 base and J by 2 bases; unmatched bases: 6. This CDR3 comprises 16 residues. The CDR3 sequence: CATSRGAGGKQETQYF. The CDR3 DNA follows: TGTGCCACCAGCAGAGGGGCGGGGGGCAAACAAGAGACCCAGTACTTC.

The rearrangement uses TRBV7-2 and TRBJ2-7; D is perhaps TRBD2 (6 bases). The V end was cut by 1 base, the J end by 4 bases, with 23 bases between. The CDR3 is 18 residues long. Per germline, CDR1 SGHTA and CDR2 FQGNSA. The chain's CDR3 is CASSLEGRGRSRVYEQYF. The CDR3 coding sequence is TGTGCCAGCAGCTTAGAAGGGCGGGGTCGAAGTAGAGTGTACGAGCAGTACTTC.

V and J are TRBV19 and TRBJ1-3, with D unresolved. Germline lookup yields CDR1 LNHDA and CDR2 SQIVND (reference sequence). The CDR3 spans 14 residues. V gave up 4 bases and J gave up 0 bases, with 7 bases separating them. CDR3 protein: CASSTQISGNTIYF. The CDR3 DNA sequence: TGTGCCAGTAGTACTCAGATCTCTGGAAACACCATATATTTT.

This chain links TRBV2 with TRBJ2-3; no clear D. The germline V gene has CDR1 SNHLY and CDR2 FYNNEI. The CDR3 sequence is 12 residues long. The V end was cut by 8 bases, the J end by 3 bases, with 9 bases between. CDR3 nucleotides: TGTGCCAGCGAAGTAGCAACAGATACGCAGTATTTT. It encodes CASEVATDTQYF.

This clone was picked up a small number of times. This chain uses TRBV5-8 with TRBJ2-1, with no clear D. Germline values: CDR1 SGHTS, CDR2 YDEGEE. The germline V and J ends were trimmed by 0 bases and 15 bases, with 13 bases remaining between them. CDR3 length: 12 amino acids. CDR3 loop: CASSLDVAQVFF. CDR3 coding DNA: TGTGCCAGCAGCTTGGATGTGGCCCAAGTGTTCTTC. Full variable domain (remainder filled in from reference TRBV5-8 and TRBJ2-1): EAGVTQSPTHLIKTRGQQATLRCSPISGHTSVYWYQQALGLGLQFLLWYDEGEERNRGNFPPRFSGRQFPNYSSELNVNALELEDSALYLCASSLDVAQVFFGPGTRLTVL.

This chain connects TRBV5-1 to TRBJ2-1; 9 nucleotides align to TRBD1. The CDR3 runs to 15 residues. Germline V gene lookup returns CDR1 SGHRS and CDR2 YFSETQ. Trimming at V came to 7 bases and at J to 10 bases, leaving 15 bases not matched to a gene. The DNA of the CDR3 is TGCGCCAGCGATACGGGGACAGGGAACCGACGGGAGCAGTTCTTC. This sequence encodes CASDTGTGNRREQFF.

The chain has TRBV18 and TRBJ1-3, with D unclear. V dropped 2 bases and J dropped 0 bases, with 8 bases sitting between them. This CDR3 has 15 amino acids. The germline V gene has CDR1 KGHSH and CDR2 LQKENI. Here the CDR3 reads CASSPGASSGNTIYF. In DNA, the CDR3 is TGTGCCAGCTCACCAGGAGCCAGCTCTGGAAACACCATATATTTT.

The chain links TRBV3-1 (or the pseudogene TRBV3-2) to TRBJ2-3; D perhaps matches TRBD2 (5 bases). In germline, CDR1 is LGHDT, CDR2 YNNKEL (reference sequence). Deletions cut 4 bases from V and 3 bases from J, with 8 bases between. CDR3 length equals 13 residues. The CDR3 nucleotides are TGTGCCAGCAGCCGCCGGGATACAGATACGCAGTATTTT. This codes for CASSRRDTDTQYF.

The chain has TRBV9 and TRBJ2-1; D possibly corresponds to TRBD2 (6 bases). The CDR3 contains 15 residues. CDR1 SGDLS and CDR2 YYNGEE come from the germline V gene. The V end lost 4 bases, the J end lost 0 bases, and 11 bases lay between the germline ends. In nucleotides, the CDR3 is TGTGCCAGCAGCCCGTCGACTAGCTCCTACAATGAGCAGTTCTTC. This encodes CASSPSTSSYNEQFF. The whole variable domain, remainder taken from reference TRBV9 and TRBJ2-1, is DSGVTQTPKHLITATGQRVTLRCSPRSGDLSVYWYQQSLDQGLQFLIQYYNGEERAKGNILERFSAQQFPDLHSELNLSSLELGDSALYFCASSPSTSSYNEQFFGPGTRLTVL.

The chain is built from TRBV3-1 (or the pseudogene TRBV3-2) and TRBJ2-3, with TRBD2 identical over 8 bases. The CDR3 is made up of 15 amino acids. Germline assignment: CDR1 LGHDT and CDR2 YNNKEL (reference sequence). Trimming took 4 bases from V and 4 from J; bases not matched to a gene: 7. The CDR3 sequence: CASSLTGGHADTQYF. The CDR3 bases are TGTGCCAGCAGCCTTACGGGGGGGCATGCAGATACGCAGTATTTT.

The genes are TRBV28 and TRBJ1-3, with 7 nucleotides matching TRBD1. This CDR3 is built from 15 residues. The J segment lost 4 bases and the V segment lost 6 bases, leaving 9 bases of the junction unmatched. Germline lookup yields CDR1 MDHEN and CDR2 SYDVKM. CDR3 loop: CASSRPTGQGNTIYF. CDR3 coding DNA: TGTGCCAGCAGCCGACCGACAGGGCAAGGAAACACCATATATTTT.

This chain links TRBV30 with TRBJ1-1; D is ambiguous. The CDR3 runs to 12 residues. The V gene's germline CDR1 is GTSNPN and CDR2 SVGIG (reference sequence). With 5 bases removed from V and 1 base from J, the gap between germline ends came to 8 bases. The CDR3 loop is CAWGPSNTEAFF. The CDR3, as DNA: TGTGCCTGGGGACCGTCGAACACTGAAGCTTTCTTT. Combining the CDR3 with reference TRBV30 and TRBJ1-1 gives the whole variable domain SQTIHQWPATLVQPVGSPLSLECTVEGTSNPNLYWYRQAAGRGLQLLFYSVGIGQISSEVPQNLSASRPQDRQFILSSKKLLLSDSGFYLCAWGPSNTEAFFGQGTRLTVV.

The V gene is TRBV7-9, the J gene TRBJ1-4; D gene uncertain. The CDR3 length is 15 residues. CDR1 is SEHNR and CDR2 is FQNEAQ in the germline V gene (reference sequence). With 1 base removed from V and 4 bases from J, the gap between germline ends came to 10 bases. The CDR3 loop reads CASSLVGQNNEKLFF. The CDR3 DNA reads TGTGCCAGCAGCTTAGTTGGGCAGAATAATGAAAAACTGTTTTTT.

This clone has only one observation. The rearrangement uses TRBV21-1 and TRBJ2-3; the table's D call TRBD2 went unverified against the DNA. TRBV21-1 has pseudogene status. CDR3 size: 14 residues. The CDR3 DNA sequence: TGTGCCAGCAGCAAAGAGCGTCCTCTTTCTTCGCAGTATTTT. Its translation is CASSKERPLSSQYF.

The gene calls are TRBV2 and TRBJ1-6, with D unclear. The CDR3 sequence is 13 residues long. Germline CDR1 is SNHLY and CDR2 is FYNNEI. V was trimmed by 3 bases and J by 11 bases, leaving 11 bases between them. CDR3 coding DNA: TGTGCCAGCAGTGACCTCGACGGGACACCCCTCCACTTT. Translating gives CASSDLDGTPLHF.

This clone has just one count. The chain uses TRBV14 and TRBJ2-3, with 7 bases aligning to TRBD1. V was pared by 4 bases and J by 2 bases, with 6 bases of the junction left unmatched. The CDR3 runs 15 residues. Per germline, CDR1 SGHDN and CDR2 FVKESK. Written as DNA, the CDR3 is TGTGCCAGCAGCCCTGGGACAGTCCCCACAGATACGCAGTATTTT. Protein product: CASSPGTVPTDTQYF. The whole variable domain, remainder taken from reference TRBV14 and TRBJ2-3, is EAGVTQFPSHSVIEKGQTVTLRCDPISGHDNLYWYRRVMGKEIKFLLHFVKESKQDESGMPNNRFLAERTGGTYSTLKVQPAELEDSGVYFCASSPGTVPTDTQYFGPGTRLTVL.

This clone was picked up one time. The chain uses TRBV6-5 and TRBJ1-2; 9 nucleotides align to TRBD1. CDR3 length equals 15 residues. Trimming removed 0 bases from V and 4 bases from J; junction bases left unmatched: 3. Germline loops: CDR1 MNHEY, CDR2 SVGAGI. Here the CDR3 reads CASSYSGQGSYGYTF. CDR3 coding DNA: TGTGCCAGCAGTTACTCGGGACAGGGCTCCTATGGCTACACCTTC.

This sequence joins TRBV11-3 and TRBJ2-1; 14 bases align to TRBD2. Germline CDR1 is SGHNT and CDR2 is YENEEA. CDR3 size: 15 residues. V shed 5 bases, J shed 8 bases, and the junction held 5 bases outside the gene matches. Written as DNA, the CDR3 is TGTGCCAGCAGCCACGGGACTAGCGGGAGTCATGAGCAGTTCTTC. Amino acids: CASSHGTSGSHEQFF.

The chain links TRBV6-4 to TRBJ2-2; D perhaps matches TRBD2 (6 bases). Trimming removed 6 bases from V and 1 base from J, with 9 bases in between. Germline CDR1 and CDR2: MRHNA and SNTAGT. This CDR3 region has 14 residues. The CDR3 DNA reads as TGTGCCAGCAGGCCGGGACTGAACACCGGGGAGCTGTTTTTT. Protein: CASRPGLNTGELFF.

The V call is TRBV7-8, the J call TRBJ1-1; D unclear. Trimming stripped 6 bases from V and 10 bases from J, with 24 bases between. The CDR3 has 15 residues. Germline-derived CDR1 and CDR2 are SGHVS and FQNEAQ. CDR3 bases: TGTGCCAGCAGAGAACAGATATCGTCTATAACCGGAGCTTTCTTT. It specifies CASREQISSITGAFF.

The chain couples TRBV15 to TRBJ1-1; no definite D call. V was clipped by 0 bases and J by 5 bases, with 7 bases between them. The CDR3 has 13 amino acids. Germline V CDR1 and CDR2: LNHNV, YYDKDF (reference sequence). As DNA, the CDR3 is TGTGCCACCAGCAGAGATCTATGGACTGAAGCTTTCTTT. This encodes CATSRDLWTEAFF.

CDR3 protein: CASTPGGANTEAFF. Written as DNA, the CDR3 is TGTGCCAGCACTCCCGGGGGGGCCAATACTGAAGCTTTCTTT. V and J are TRBV28 and TRBJ1-1, with D possibly TRBD1 on 6 matching bases. The V gene's germline CDR1 is MDHEN and CDR2 SYDVKM. The V gene lost 7 bases and the J gene lost 5 bases, with 17 bases spanning the gap. The CDR3 spans 14 residues.

This chain joins TRBV6-6 and TRBJ1-2, with no clear D. V was shortened by 0 bases and J by 4 bases, with 12 bases between the two germline ends. Germline CDR1 MNHNY, CDR2 SVGAGI (reference sequence). There are 15 residues in the CDR3. CDR3 sequence (DNA): TGTGCCAGCAGTTACTCGAGAGAGGGCCCCTATGGCTACACCTTC. As protein: CASSYSREGPYGYTF.

The chain uses TRBV5-6 and TRBJ1-6; D is perhaps TRBD1 (5 bases). Looked up from germline, CDR1 is SGHDT and CDR2 is YYEEEE. This CDR3 has 12 residues. The ends were cut back, 5 bases at V and 5 bases at J, with 5 bases in the middle. The CDR3 nucleotides read TGTGCCAGCAGGGACAATAATTCACCCCTCCACTTT. It yields the protein CASRDNNSPLHF.

This chain connects TRBV19 to TRBJ1-2, with 8 positions matching TRBD1. Looked up from germline, CDR1 is LNHDA and CDR2 is SQIVND (reference sequence). V was pared by 6 bases and J by 4 bases, with 10 bases of the junction left unmatched. The CDR3 has 15 residues. CDR3 in amino acids: CASRPRQGTFYGYTF. CDR3 coding DNA: TGTGCCAGTAGGCCCCGACAGGGGACGTTCTATGGCTACACCTTC.